A single TCR beta chain is shown here with its context. Antigen unknown. The data originate from a study of T cell responses to AZD1222 COVID-19 vaccine. General observations from the study: Donors were largely white British and mainly female; clonal diversity was possibly underestimated. The study identified only a handful of AZD1222 recipients as seropositive at baseline. In the spike-specific TCR repertoire, nearly half reportedly target unmutated variant regions. CD4 TCRs linked to vaccination spanned spike, dominating at 160-218 and 743-854.

The data were produced by immunoSEQ multiplex PCR, yet TCRdb's version contains in-frame clones alone and is incomplete. The table records tens of thousands of clones, roughly 88% of them present only once. Per germline, CDR1 SGHNT and CDR2 YYREEE (reference sequence). V lost 4 bases and J lost 0; bases outside the gene matches: 10. CDR3 length: 18 amino acids. Material: peripheral blood, obtained on day 0 of MenACWY control vaccination. The chain has TRBV5-4 and TRBJ2-6; TRBD1 agrees at 7 bases. The TCR comes from an adult in good health. CDR3 sequence: CASSPWTGSSSGANVLTF. DNA of the CDR3: TGTGCCAGCAGCCCTTGGACAGGTTCGAGCTCTGGGGCCAACGTCCTGACTTTC.